These 17 T cell receptor beta chains share one sample of origin, sequenced in a study of blood T cell repertoires in COVID-19. Method: immunoSEQ multiplex PCR; TCRdb's copy keeps in-frame clones and lacks some. The sample shows approximately 210,000 clones, about nine tenths of them seen only once. The sample consisted of peripheral blood. The receptor set was obtained from a woman in her sixties or seventies with acute or convalescent COVID-19.

The V call is TRBV23-1, the J call TRBJ2-7, with 7 bases matching TRBD1. TRBV23-1 is identified as an open reading frame with a role that is uncertain. With 6 bases clipped from V and 5 bases from J, the junction kept 7 bases outside the gene matches. This CDR3 spans 13 amino acids. The CDR3 sequence is CASRSQGMNEQYF. CDR3 sequence (DNA): TGCGCCAGCAGGTCACAGGGGATGAACGAGCAGTACTTC.

This clone was observed once. The chain links TRBV5-6 to TRBJ2-1, with a tentative D call TRBD2 (6 bases). Germline V gene data show CDR1 as SGHDT and CDR2 as YYEEEE. Trimming cost V 0 bases and J 8 bases, with 9 bases left between them. CDR3 size: 13 residues. CDR3 sequence: CASSLEAGYEQFF. DNA of the CDR3: TGTGCCAGCAGCTTGGAGGCGGGGTATGAGCAGTTCTTC.

The chain recombines TRBV9 with TRBJ2-1; 9 bases are a match to TRBD2. Germline CDR1 SGDLS, CDR2 YYNGEE. CDR3 length: 16 residues. V lost 0 bases and J lost 7; bases outside the gene matches: 8. The CDR3 is CASSVGGGSGGNEQFF. DNA for the CDR3: TGTGCCAGCAGCGTAGGAGGCGGGAGCGGGGGGAATGAGCAGTTCTTC. Complete variable domain (other parts from reference TRBV9 and TRBJ2-1): DSGVTQTPKHLITATGQRVTLRCSPRSGDLSVYWYQQSLDQGLQFLIQYYNGEERAKGNILERFSAQQFPDLHSELNLSSLELGDSALYFCASSVGGGSGGNEQFFGPGTRLTVL.

This chain uses TRBV4-1 with TRBJ2-1; D is unresolved. Trimming shortened V by 4 bases and J by 9 bases, and 16 bases separated the two germline ends. The CDR3 covers 14 residues. Looked up from germline, CDR1 is MGHRA and CDR2 is YSYEKL. The CDR3 here is CASSPPSFLGEQFF. CDR3 DNA: TGCGCCAGCAGCCCGCCCTCTTTTCTAGGTGAGCAGTTCTTC.

Written as DNA, the CDR3 is TGCGCCAGCAGCTTGGATCCTGGCAATCAGCCCCAGCATTTT. This translates into CASSLDPGNQPQHF. This chain links TRBV5-1 with TRBJ1-5, with unresolved D. Germline lookup yields CDR1 SGHRS and CDR2 YFSETQ. CDR3 length: 14 residues. V gave up 0 bases and J gave up 2 bases, with 6 bases separating them.

The V and J genes are TRBV3-1 (or the pseudogene TRBV3-2) and TRBJ2-1; the D gene is possibly TRBD1 (5 bases). CDR1 LGHDT and CDR2 YNNKEL come from the germline V gene (reference sequence). The V and J ends lost 4 bases and 0 bases respectively, with 10 bases between them. The CDR3 runs 15 residues. The CDR3 is CASSLGQPSYNEQFF. The CDR3 nucleotides read TGTGCCAGCAGCCTCGGACAACCCTCCTACAATGAGCAGTTCTTC.

The table lists this clone with a few counts. This chain uses TRBV6-5 with TRBJ2-7; D call uncertain. V was pared by 0 bases and J by 0 bases, with 12 bases between. The germline V gene has CDR1 MNHEY and CDR2 SVGAGI. CDR3 length: 16 amino acids. CDR3 amino acids: CASSYSGGRSSYEQYF. DNA of the CDR3: TGTGCCAGCAGTTACTCGGGTGGCCGGAGCTCCTACGAGCAGTACTTC.

V is TRBV19 and J is TRBJ2-1; D is ambiguous. Per the germline V gene, CDR1 is LNHDA and CDR2 is SQIVND (reference sequence). V was trimmed by 1 base and J by 5 bases, leaving 12 bases between them. CDR3 length: 15 amino acids. The CDR3 DNA follows: TGTGCCAGTAGTATAGGGGCAAGCTCTAACAATGAGCAGTTCTTC. Its translation is CASSIGASSNNEQFF. The full variable domain, in which reference TRBV19 and TRBJ2-1 provide the parts outside the CDR3, is DGGITQSPKYLFRKEGQNVTLSCEQNLNHDAMYWYRQDPGQGLRLIYYSQIVNDFQKGDIAEGYSVSREKKESFPLTVTSAQKNPTAFYLCASSIGASSNNEQFFGPGTRLTVL.

The chain links TRBV20-1 to TRBJ2-3; no definite D call. The CDR3 is 14 residues long. Looked up from germline, CDR1 is DFQATT and CDR2 is SNEGSKA (reference sequence). The V gene lost 3 bases and the J gene lost 2 bases, with 12 bases spanning the gap. The CDR3 sequence is CSASWQAYTDTQYF. The DNA of the CDR3 is TGCAGTGCTAGTTGGCAGGCTTACACAGATACGCAGTATTTT.

The rearrangement links TRBV2 to TRBJ1-2; 10 positions agree with TRBD1. The CDR3 extends over 17 amino acids. From germline, CDR1 is SNHLY and CDR2 FYNNEI. V was pared by 7 bases and J by 5 bases, with 16 bases of the junction left unmatched. The CDR3 is CASTAVAGGQGLYGYTF. Written as DNA, the CDR3 is TGTGCCAGCACTGCAGTTGCTGGGGGACAGGGGTTGTATGGCTACACCTTC. The full variable domain, its missing parts supplied by reference TRBV2 and TRBJ1-2, is EPEVTQTPSHQVTQMGQEVILRCVPISNHLYFYWYRQILGQKVEFLVSFYNNEISEKSEIFDDQFSVERPDGSNFTLKIRSTKLEDSAMYFCASTAVAGGQGLYGYTFGSGTRLTVV.

This clone was detected once. The chain carries TRBV2 and TRBJ2-1, with 7 nucleotides matching TRBD1. V shed 10 bases and J 1 base; nucleotides not matched to a gene: 7. CDR3 length equals 14 residues. The V gene's germline CDR1 is SNHLY and CDR2 FYNNEI. CDR3 amino acids: CATKTGLSYNEQFF. CDR3 nucleotides: TGTGCCACAAAGACAGGGCTTTCCTACAATGAGCAGTTCTTC.

This clone was found a few times. CDR3 coding DNA: TGTGCCAGCAGCCATTATGGGGGGACTGGGGCCAACGTCCTGACTTTC. The encoded protein is CASSHYGGTGANVLTF. V usage is TRBV14 and J usage is TRBJ2-6; maybe TRBD2 (6 bases). The V gene's germline CDR1 is SGHDN and CDR2 FVKESK. Trimming pared 3 bases from V and 2 bases from J, leaving 11 bases between. The CDR3 consists of 16 residues.

The gene calls are TRBV7-9 and TRBJ2-2; D is uncertain. There are 15 residues in the CDR3. Per germline, CDR1 SEHNR and CDR2 FQNEAQ (reference sequence). Deletions cut 1 base from V and 5 bases from J, with 11 bases between. In DNA form, the CDR3 reads TGTGCCAGCAGCTTAGACAGTCGTAATACCGGGGAGCTGTTTTTT. Protein sequence: CASSLDSRNTGELFF. The full variable domain, in which reference TRBV7-9 and TRBJ2-2 provide the parts outside the CDR3, is DTGVSQNPRHKITKRGQNVTFRCDPISEHNRLYWYRQTLGQGPEFLTYFQNEAQLEKSRLLSDRFSAERPKGSFSTLEIQRTEQGDSAMYLCASSLDSRNTGELFFGEGSRLTVL.

The chain joins TRBV5-6 to TRBJ2-7; TRBD1 is a possible D gene (5 bases). The CDR3 spans 13 residues. Germline CDR1 reads SGHDT; CDR2 reads YYEEEE. Trimming pared 2 bases from V and 2 bases from J, leaving 8 bases between. The chain's CDR3 is CASSFDRTYEQYF. The DNA for the CDR3 is TGTGCCAGCAGCTTCGACAGAACCTACGAGCAGTACTTC.

The chain's CDR3 is CASSERGGHEQYF. The CDR3 DNA reads as TGTGCCAGCAGTGAACGGGGGGGTCACGAGCAGTACTTC. The chain joins TRBV6-1 to TRBJ2-7, with 8 bases aligning to TRBD2. The V gene's germline CDR1 is MNHNS and CDR2 SASEGT. The length of the CDR3 is 13 residues. The ends lost 2 bases at V and 5 bases at J; junction bases unmatched: 2.

This chain uses TRBV3-1 (or the pseudogene TRBV3-2) with TRBJ1-2; 7 nucleotides align to TRBD1. The V gene end was trimmed by 2 bases and the J gene end by 7 bases; junction bases not matched to a gene: 7. The CDR3 is 14 residues long. Germline assignment: CDR1 LGHDT and CDR2 YNNKEL (reference sequence). The CDR3 reads CASSQLTGNGGYTF. The CDR3 DNA follows: TGTGCCAGCAGCCAACTGACAGGGAATGGTGGCTACACCTTC.

The sample holds a few counts of this clone. This rearrangement joins TRBV24-1 to TRBJ2-6; the D gene is possibly TRBD2 (5 bases). V shed 9 bases and J shed 1 base, with 6 bases lying between them. Germline V lookup: CDR1 KGHDR, CDR2 SFDVKD. The CDR3 runs 13 residues. The CDR3 DNA sequence: TGTGCCACCTCGGGGTCTGGGGCCAACGTCCTGACTTTC. Its protein product is CATSGSGANVLTF.